The clone carrying this T cell receptor beta chain showed up just a few times. Building of the TCR beta libraries involved iRepertoire HTBI primers and Arm-PCR of CDR3 regions. Original processing notes: Identified segments across samples numbered about 64 TRBV and more than 12 TRBJ. TCRdb recomputed calls from the multiplex PCR reads with MiXCR, one row per CDR3 protein. The V and J calls here are based on TCRdb, not the publication. This sample yields a few hundred thousand distinct CDR3 sequences, of which around a quarter are seen a single time; roughly 30% belongs to the top ten. The data are from a study of regulatory T cells in long-lasting Graves disease. Germline V CDR1 and CDR2: GTSNPN, SVGIG (reference sequence). This CDR3 region has 13 residues. V dropped 0 bases and J dropped 3 bases, with 8 bases sitting between them. Described time point: persistent/refractory GD, antithyroid drugs over 5 years with positive TRAb. Isolated PBMC RNA provided the starting material for the TCR library.

The source material was peripheral blood mononuclear cells (PBMCs), sampled when the disease was refractory, from a patient treated with antithyroid drugs. The clonotype was recovered from a female donor with Graves disease. The chain joins TRBV30 to TRBJ1-1; TRBD1 is a possible D gene (6 bases). The CDR3 DNA is TGTGCCTGGAGTGTACGACAGGACACTGAAGCTTTCTTT. Translating it yields CAWSVRQDTEAFF. Filled out from reference TRBV30 and TRBJ1-1, the complete variable domain reads SQTIHQWPATLVQPVGSPLSLECTVEGTSNPNLYWYRQAAGRGLQLLFYSVGIGQISSEVPQNLSASRPQDRQFILSSKKLLLSDSGFYLCAWSVRQDTEAFFGQGTRLTVV.